This is a list of T cell receptor beta chains from one sample in a study of vaccination effects on CD4 cells after COVID-19. These TCRs are of unknown antigen specificity. The protocol was immunoSEQ multiplex PCR, while the TCRdb copy is restricted to in-frame clones and leaves out a portion. The sample has about 66,000 clones; 70% to 75% are singletons. The sequencing used CD4+ T cells from PBMCs cultured without peptide, collected after COVID-19 vaccination. The receptors shown here come from a human donor who received a COVID-19 vaccine. Each CDR3 is given with its conserved first and last residue. Each record gives: V gene, J gene, D gene, clone size, CDR3 protein, CDR3 DNA. The D gene is left open where the match is weak. A row's size may be missing; if present it is once, few, many or a size class.

v_gene: TRBV5-5; j_gene: TRBJ2-5; d_gene: TRBD2; abundance: NA; CDR3aa: CASSLDVLAGKETQYF; CDR3nt: TGTGCCAGCAGCTTGGACGTACTAGCGGGGAAGGAGACCCAGTACTTC
v_gene: TRBV5-8; j_gene: TRBJ2-5; d_gene: NA; abundance: NA; CDR3aa: CASSFMGRGRAETQYF; CDR3nt: TGTGCCAGCAGCTTCATGGGCAGGGGCCGCGCAGAGACCCAGTACTTC
v_gene: TRBV7-2; j_gene: TRBJ2-6; d_gene: NA; abundance: NA; CDR3aa: CASSLEPSGANVLTF; CDR3nt: TGTGCCAGCAGCTTAGAACCCTCTGGGGCCAACGTCCTGACTTTC
v_gene: TRBV15; j_gene: TRBJ2-1; d_gene: NA; abundance: NA; CDR3aa: CATSRGGAAYNEQFF; CDR3nt: TGTGCCACCAGCAGAGGGGGGGCTGCCTACAATGAGCAGTTCTTC
v_gene: TRBV4-1; j_gene: TRBJ2-3; d_gene: NA; abundance: NA; CDR3aa: CASSQVVVPAIRTDTQYF; CDR3nt: TGCGCCAGCAGCCAAGTGGTGGTCCCAGCAATTCGCACAGATACGCAGTATTTT
v_gene: TRBV29-1; j_gene: TRBJ2-3; d_gene: NA; abundance: few; CDR3aa: CSVPTGISTDTQYF; CDR3nt: TGCAGCGTTCCGACAGGTATTAGCACAGATACGCAGTATTTT
v_gene: TRBV5-8; j_gene: TRBJ2-1; d_gene: TRBD2; abundance: NA; CDR3aa: CASPWGYVAGGAGNEQFF; CDR3nt: TGTGCCAGCCCGTGGGGATACGTAGCGGGGGGCGCCGGGAATGAGCAGTTCTTC
v_gene: TRBV28; j_gene: TRBJ2-1; d_gene: TRBD2; abundance: NA; CDR3aa: CASRGAGGAVYNEQFF; CDR3nt: TGTGCCAGCAGAGGCGCGGGGGGAGCGGTCTACAATGAGCAGTTCTTC
v_gene: TRBV28; j_gene: TRBJ2-3; d_gene: TRBD1; abundance: NA; CDR3aa: CASRKDREHTQYF; CDR3nt: TGTGCCAGCAGAAAGGACAGGGAACATACGCAGTATTTT
v_gene: TRBV5-1; j_gene: TRBJ1-3; d_gene: NA; abundance: NA; CDR3aa: CASSLTATSGNTIYF; CDR3nt: TGCGCCAGCAGCTTGACAGCCACTTCTGGAAACACCATATATTTT
v_gene: TRBV19; j_gene: TRBJ2-5; d_gene: TRBD2; abundance: once; CDR3aa: CASSTLAGGQETQYF; CDR3nt: TGTGCCAGTAGTACTCTAGCGGGGGGGCAAGAGACCCAGTACTTC
v_gene: TRBV2; j_gene: TRBJ1-2; d_gene: TRBD1; abundance: NA; CDR3aa: CASSGGQPNYGYTF; CDR3nt: TGTGCCAGCAGCGGGGGACAGCCTAACTATGGCTACACCTTC
v_gene: TRBV6-5; j_gene: TRBJ2-6; d_gene: NA; abundance: NA; CDR3aa: CASMDSGANVLTF; CDR3nt: TGTGCCAGCATGGACTCTGGGGCCAACGTCCTGACTTTC
v_gene: TRBV7-9; j_gene: TRBJ1-4; d_gene: TRBD1; abundance: NA; CDR3aa: CASSLWDRGSLNEKLFF; CDR3nt: TGTGCCAGCAGCTTATGGGACAGGGGCTCTCTTAATGAAAAACTGTTTTTT
v_gene: TRBV5-1; j_gene: TRBJ1-6; d_gene: NA; abundance: NA; CDR3aa: CASSLDSNSPLHF; CDR3nt: TGCGCCAGCAGCTTGGACTCCAATTCACCCCTCCACTTT
v_gene: TRBV4-1; j_gene: TRBJ2-5; d_gene: NA; abundance: NA; CDR3aa: CASSQVNRVDRETQYF; CDR3nt: TGCGCCAGCAGCCAAGTAAACAGGGTAGACCGAGAGACCCAGTACTTC
v_gene: TRBV7-3; j_gene: TRBJ1-1; d_gene: NA; abundance: NA; CDR3aa: CASSSQGFTEAFF; CDR3nt: TGTGCCAGCAGCTCCCAGGGGTTCACTGAAGCTTTCTTT
v_gene: TRBV10-2; j_gene: TRBJ2-5; d_gene: TRBD2; abundance: NA; CDR3aa: CASRTSGQETQYF; CDR3nt: TGCGCCAGCAGGACTAGCGGCCAAGAGACCCAGTACTTC
v_gene: TRBV12-3/TRBV12-4; j_gene: TRBJ2-3; d_gene: TRBD1; abundance: NA; CDR3aa: CASRIQGAGTQYF; CDR3nt: TGTGCCAGCAGAATCCAGGGGGCTGGTACGCAGTATTTT
v_gene: TRBV4-3; j_gene: TRBJ2-3; d_gene: TRBD2; abundance: NA; CDR3aa: CASSQHPTSGGADTQYF; CDR3nt: TGCGCCAGCAGCCAACACCCGACTAGCGGGGGCGCAGATACGCAGTATTTT
v_gene: TRBV21-1; j_gene: TRBJ1-4; d_gene: NA; abundance: once; CDR3aa: CASSKAAREKLFF; CDR3nt: TGTGCCAGCAGCAAAGCGGCGAGGGAAAAACTGTTTTTT
v_gene: TRBV7-2; j_gene: TRBJ1-5; d_gene: NA; abundance: NA; CDR3aa: CASSSQGREWSNQPQHF; CDR3nt: TGTGCCAGCAGCTCGCAGGGGAGAGAATGGAGCAATCAGCCCCAGCATTTT
v_gene: TRBV7-2; j_gene: TRBJ1-5; d_gene: NA; abundance: NA; CDR3aa: CASSPNAFSSQPQHF; CDR3nt: TGTGCCAGCAGCCCAAACGCCTTCAGTAGTCAGCCCCAGCATTTT
v_gene: TRBV24-1; j_gene: TRBJ2-1; d_gene: TRBD1; abundance: NA; CDR3aa: CATKGTVYNEQFF; CDR3nt: TGTGCCACCAAAGGGACAGTATACAATGAGCAGTTCTTC
v_gene: TRBV9; j_gene: TRBJ2-5; d_gene: NA; abundance: NA; CDR3aa: CASSDAETQYF; CDR3nt: TGTGCCAGCAGCGACGCCGAGACCCAGTACTTC
v_gene: TRBV30; j_gene: TRBJ2-5; d_gene: NA; abundance: NA; CDR3aa: CAWSVRSTQYF; CDR3nt: TGTGCCTGGAGTGTACGGTCGACCCAGTACTTC
v_gene: TRBV5-1; j_gene: TRBJ2-2; d_gene: TRBD1; abundance: NA; CDR3aa: CASSSTGTGLVGELFF; CDR3nt: TGCGCCAGCAGCTCCACCGGGACAGGTTTAGTCGGGGAGCTGTTTTTT
v_gene: TRBV12-3/TRBV12-4; j_gene: TRBJ1-1; d_gene: NA; abundance: NA; CDR3aa: CASLPRGFAEAFF; CDR3nt: TGTGCCAGCCTCCCACGGGGGTTCGCTGAAGCTTTCTTT
v_gene: TRBV14; j_gene: TRBJ2-5; d_gene: NA; abundance: NA; CDR3aa: CASSKRGVQETQYF; CDR3nt: TGTGCCAGCAGCAAAAGAGGAGTCCAAGAGACCCAGTACTTC
v_gene: TRBV24-1; j_gene: TRBJ1-2; d_gene: TRBD1; abundance: NA; CDR3aa: CATSESGTGANYGYTF; CDR3nt: TGTGCCACCAGTGAATCCGGGACAGGGGCAAACTATGGCTACACCTTC
v_gene: TRBV18; j_gene: TRBJ2-1; d_gene: NA; abundance: NA; CDR3aa: CASSPSMGELNEQFF; CDR3nt: TGTGCCAGCTCACCATCGATGGGAGAACTGAATGAGCAGTTCTTC
v_gene: TRBV6-2/TRBV6-3; j_gene: TRBJ1-2; d_gene: NA; abundance: once; CDR3aa: CASSPGLRNYGYTF; CDR3nt: TGTGCCAGCAGTCCCGGACTGAGAAACTATGGCTACACCTTC
v_gene: TRBV19; j_gene: TRBJ2-3; d_gene: TRBD1; abundance: NA; CDR3aa: CASSSSRGRDTQYF; CDR3nt: TGTGCCAGTAGTAGCAGCAGGGGGAGAGATACGCAGTATTTT
v_gene: TRBV7-3; j_gene: TRBJ2-1; d_gene: NA; abundance: few; CDR3aa: CASSFTGTPYNEQFF; CDR3nt: TGTGCCAGCAGCTTTACCGGGACACCGTACAATGAGCAGTTCTTC
v_gene: TRBV5-8; j_gene: TRBJ1-4; d_gene: NA; abundance: NA; CDR3aa: CASSRRGGAGEKLFF; CDR3nt: TGTGCCAGCAGCCGGAGGGGGGGCGCCGGGGAAAAACTGTTTTTT
v_gene: TRBV11-2; j_gene: TRBJ2-3; d_gene: NA; abundance: NA; CDR3aa: CASSLAPVARDTQYF; CDR3nt: TGTGCCAGCAGCTTAGCGCCCGTGGCTCGTGATACGCAGTATTTT
v_gene: TRBV11-2; j_gene: TRBJ2-1; d_gene: TRBD2; abundance: NA; CDR3aa: CASSSRTSGHAYNEQFF; CDR3nt: TGTGCCAGCAGCTCGAGGACTAGCGGGCACGCCTACAATGAGCAGTTCTTC
v_gene: TRBV2; j_gene: TRBJ2-3; d_gene: NA; abundance: NA; CDR3aa: CASSSVGTDTQYF; CDR3nt: TGTGCCAGCAGTTCTGTTGGCACAGATACGCAGTATTTT
v_gene: TRBV30; j_gene: TRBJ1-2; d_gene: NA; abundance: NA; CDR3aa: CAWTRPLPRIYGYTF; CDR3nt: TGTGCCTGGACCCGACCCTTACCCAGGATCTATGGCTACACCTTC
v_gene: TRBV7-2; j_gene: TRBJ2-1; d_gene: TRBD2; abundance: NA; CDR3aa: CASSGRTSVSNEQFF; CDR3nt: TGTGCCAGCAGCGGCCGGACTAGCGTCAGTAATGAGCAGTTCTTC
v_gene: TRBV24-1; j_gene: TRBJ1-2; d_gene: NA; abundance: NA; CDR3aa: CATSAVDRTYGYTF; CDR3nt: TGTGCCACCAGTGCCGTAGACAGGACCTATGGCTACACCTTC
v_gene: TRBV5-1; j_gene: TRBJ2-1; d_gene: NA; abundance: NA; CDR3aa: CASSLGVNNEQFF; CDR3nt: TGCGCCAGCAGCTTAGGAGTGAACAATGAGCAGTTCTTC
v_gene: TRBV5-1; j_gene: TRBJ2-5; d_gene: NA; abundance: NA; CDR3aa: CASSLVGRHPEETQYF; CDR3nt: TGCGCCAGCAGCTTGGTGGGGCGACACCCGGAAGAGACCCAGTACTTC
v_gene: TRBV18; j_gene: TRBJ2-3; d_gene: TRBD1; abundance: NA; CDR3aa: CASSPGTGRDTQYF; CDR3nt: TGTGCCAGCTCACCAGGGACAGGGAGAGATACGCAGTATTTT
v_gene: TRBV27; j_gene: TRBJ1-5; d_gene: NA; abundance: NA; CDR3aa: CASSAVGAQPQHF; CDR3nt: TGTGCCAGCAGCGCCGTTGGGGCCCAGCCCCAGCATTTT
v_gene: TRBV28; j_gene: TRBJ1-4; d_gene: NA; abundance: NA; CDR3aa: CASRSGLNEKLFF; CDR3nt: TGTGCCAGCAGATCCGGCCTTAATGAAAAACTGTTTTTT
v_gene: TRBV5-1; j_gene: TRBJ1-5; d_gene: NA; abundance: few; CDR3aa: CASRQGPRQPQHF; CDR3nt: TGCGCCAGCAGACAGGGCCCCAGGCAGCCCCAGCATTTT
v_gene: TRBV6-5; j_gene: TRBJ1-2; d_gene: TRBD1; abundance: NA; CDR3aa: CASSKLDRGYGYTF; CDR3nt: TGTGCCAGCAGCAAGCTCGACAGGGGGTATGGCTACACCTTC
v_gene: TRBV9; j_gene: TRBJ1-1; d_gene: NA; abundance: few; CDR3aa: CASSAAGNTEAFF; CDR3nt: TGTGCCAGCAGCGCGGCAGGAAACACTGAAGCTTTCTTT
v_gene: TRBV28; j_gene: TRBJ2-2; d_gene: TRBD2; abundance: NA; CDR3aa: CASSGSPSGGPRTGELFF; CDR3nt: TGTGCCAGCAGTGGGTCTCCTAGCGGGGGGCCCCGGACCGGGGAGCTGTTTTTT
v_gene: TRBV14; j_gene: TRBJ1-6; d_gene: NA; abundance: NA; CDR3aa: CASSHGSSYNSPLHF; CDR3nt: TGTGCCAGCAGCCATGGTAGCTCCTATAATTCACCCCTCCACTTT
v_gene: TRBV27; j_gene: TRBJ2-5; d_gene: TRBD1; abundance: NA; CDR3aa: CASTNTGTGRETQYF; CDR3nt: TGTGCCAGCACTAATACCGGGACAGGGCGTGAGACCCAGTACTTC
v_gene: TRBV4-3; j_gene: TRBJ1-4; d_gene: TRBD1; abundance: NA; CDR3aa: CASSQDKGAATNEKLFF; CDR3nt: TGCGCCAGCAGCCAAGATAAGGGGGCCGCAACTAATGAAAAACTGTTTTTT
v_gene: TRBV9; j_gene: TRBJ1-1; d_gene: TRBD1; abundance: NA; CDR3aa: CASSVAGQGYTEAFF; CDR3nt: TGTGCCAGCAGCGTAGCGGGACAGGGCTACACTGAAGCTTTCTTT
v_gene: TRBV7-3; j_gene: TRBJ2-2; d_gene: NA; abundance: NA; CDR3aa: CASSLTENTGELFF; CDR3nt: TGTGCCAGCAGCTTAACAGAAAACACCGGGGAGCTGTTTTTT
v_gene: TRBV15; j_gene: TRBJ1-6; d_gene: NA; abundance: NA; CDR3aa: CATSRDPNNSPLHF; CDR3nt: TGTGCCACCAGCAGAGACCCGAATAATTCACCCCTCCACTTT